This T cell receptor beta chain was captured by sequencing in a study of T-cell memory formation after mild COVID-19. Germline CDR1 ENHRY, CDR2 SYGVKD. With 3 bases clipped from V and 8 bases from J, the junction kept 8 bases outside the gene matches. This CDR3 has 15 amino acids. TCRdb processed the 5' RACE reads anew with MiXCR; each CDR3 protein has one entry. The sample has approximately 250,000 distinct CDR3 sequences, over 15% seen once. In this sample, this clonotype turned up a few times. The material sequenced was PBMCs or a T cell subset sorted from them (not recorded which). The chain joins TRBV10-3 to TRBJ1-5, with TRBD1 matching 9 bases. The receptor was isolated from a man in his late teens or twenties who had mild COVID-19 (a few samples of this study predate the infection). Cell type and time point are not known. CDR3 sequence (DNA): TGTGCCATCAGTGACGGGACAGGGACGAGCAAGCCCCAGCATTTT. As protein: CAISDGTGTSKPQHF.